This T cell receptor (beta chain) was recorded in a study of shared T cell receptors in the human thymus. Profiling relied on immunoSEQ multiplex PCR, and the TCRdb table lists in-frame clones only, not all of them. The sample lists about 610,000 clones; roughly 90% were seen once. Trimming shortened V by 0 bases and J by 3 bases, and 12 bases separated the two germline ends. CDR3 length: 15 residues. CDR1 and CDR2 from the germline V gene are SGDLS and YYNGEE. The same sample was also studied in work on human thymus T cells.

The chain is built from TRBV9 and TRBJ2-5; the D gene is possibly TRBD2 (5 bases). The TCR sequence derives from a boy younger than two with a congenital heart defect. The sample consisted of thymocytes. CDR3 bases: TGTGCCAGCAGCGTAGGACCGGAGGAAAAAGAGACCCAGTACTTC. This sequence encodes CASSVGPEEKETQYF.